This TCR beta chain was found in a study of shared clonotypes between healthy human individuals. Overall study: A couple of female and a few male donors aged 18 to 49 were enrolled.

Study-wide results and limits: Clonotypes not shared had lower generation probabilities than those common to all four donors. Collection of samples was limited to blood; tissue repertoires likely differ.

The V gene's germline CDR1 is LNHDA and CDR2 SQIVND (reference sequence). The CDR3 sequence is 15 residues long. V was clipped by 5 bases and J by 2 bases, with 14 bases between them. A deep-level run was used for the assay. TCRdb keeps only in-frame clones here, not all; method: immunoSEQ multiplex PCR. The sample includes approximately 980,000 clones, 70% to 85% of them seen just once. A single count supports this clone. The antigen is not known. The receptor was derived from a man between 18 and 29 years old in good health. The chain couples TRBV19 to TRBJ2-3; D is perhaps TRBD2 (5 bases). Sample: memory CD4+ T cells sorted from blood. Indicated subset: CD45RA-negative fraction. The CDR3 coding sequence is TGTGCCAGTAGTCCGGGATGGGGTGTCACAGATACGCAGTATTTT. It codes for CASSPGWGVTDTQYF.